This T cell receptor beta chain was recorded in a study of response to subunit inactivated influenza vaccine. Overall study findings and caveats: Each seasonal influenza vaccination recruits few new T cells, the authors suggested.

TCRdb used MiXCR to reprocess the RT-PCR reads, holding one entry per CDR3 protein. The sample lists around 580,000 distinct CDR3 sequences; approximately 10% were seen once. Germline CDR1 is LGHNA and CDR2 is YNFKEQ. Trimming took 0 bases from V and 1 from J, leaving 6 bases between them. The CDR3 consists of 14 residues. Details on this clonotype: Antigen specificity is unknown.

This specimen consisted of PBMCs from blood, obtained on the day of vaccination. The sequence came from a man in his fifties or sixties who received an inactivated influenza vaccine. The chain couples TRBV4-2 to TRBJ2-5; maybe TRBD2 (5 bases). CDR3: CASSQDTSQETQYF. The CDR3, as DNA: TGTGCCAGCAGCCAAGATACTAGCCAAGAGACCCAGTACTTC.